This entry is about one TCR beta chain. Its antigen is undetermined. UMI-labeled TRB cDNA libraries were prepared by 5' RACE. Reanalyzing the 5' RACE reads, TCRdb keeps one entry per CDR3 protein, without DNA. This sample's table reports tens of thousands of distinct CDR3 sequences. In germline, CDR1 is LNHNV, CDR2 YYDKDF (reference sequence). This CDR3 comprises 15 residues. The sample belongs to a study of CXCR3-negative and CXCR3-positive naive CD8 T cells. Regarding the study as a whole: Unlike memory cells, which differed, naive CXCR3-negative and CXCR3-positive cells had similar TRBV-TRBJ usage. Higher TRB CDR3 hydrophobicity marked CXCR3-positive naive cells relative to CXCR3-negative naive cells.

The sequenced sample was naive CXCR3+ CD8+ T cells from blood. Stated subset: CD45RO-CCR7+CD27+CD95- naive CD8+ T cells expressing CXCR3 (TNR3+). The receptor's source is a human donor in good health. Some clones in this sample may be carry-over from other donors' samples. The V gene is TRBV15, the J gene TRBJ2-5; TCRdb calls TRBD1, which cannot be checked without DNA. The CDR3 sequence: CATTTGQGTKETQYF.